The rows below give T cell receptor beta chains drawn from one sample of a study of blood T cells in healthy people across ages. MiXCR was run by TCRdb on the 5' RACE reads, yielding one entry per CDR3 protein. The sample shows some 640,000 distinct CDR3 sequences, roughly 50% of them seen only once. Sequenced: blood. These receptors were obtained from a woman aged 55-69 years in good health. CDR3s include the opening cysteine and the closing phenylalanine or tryptophan. The order of the fields is D gene, CDR3 length, J gene, V gene, clone size, CDR3 protein, CDR3 DNA. The D gene is left open where the match is weak. For some rows the clone size is stated as once, few or many, or as a class when expanded; others skip it.

d_call: TRBD2
cdr3_length: 14
j_call: TRBJ2-1
v_call: TRBV10-3
clone_size: few
cdr3_aa: CAISPGLVYNEQFF
cdr3_nt: TGTGCCATCAGTCCGGGACTAGTTTACAATGAGCAGTTCTTC

d_call: -
cdr3_length: 15
j_call: TRBJ2-6
v_call: TRBV10-3
clone_size: -
cdr3_aa: CAISESRRQGTVLTF
cdr3_nt: TGTGCCATCAGTGAGTCGAGGAGGCAGGGAACCGTCCTGACTTTC

d_call: TRBD2
cdr3_length: 14
j_call: TRBJ2-2
v_call: TRBV10-3
clone_size: -
cdr3_aa: CAIRAGLGGGELFF
cdr3_nt: TGTGCCATCAGGGCCGGACTAGGCGGCGGGGAGCTGTTTTTT

d_call: -
cdr3_length: 14
j_call: TRBJ2-5
v_call: TRBV27
clone_size: few
cdr3_aa: CASSLAGRRETQYF
cdr3_nt: TGTGCCAGCAGTTTAGCTGGGAGGAGGGAGACCCAGTACTTC

d_call: -
cdr3_length: 14
j_call: TRBJ1-1
v_call: TRBV4-3
clone_size: few
cdr3_aa: CASSQALTVTEAFF
cdr3_nt: TGCGCCAGCAGCCAAGCCCTGACAGTTACTGAAGCTTTCTTT

d_call: -
cdr3_length: 12
j_call: TRBJ2-5
v_call: TRBV15
clone_size: many
cdr3_aa: CATSRAQETQYF
cdr3_nt: TGTGCCACCAGCAGAGCTCAAGAGACCCAGTACTTC

d_call: -
cdr3_length: 17
j_call: TRBJ2-5
v_call: TRBV5-1
clone_size: -
cdr3_aa: CASSLPTGAASKETQYF
cdr3_nt: TGCGCCAGCAGCTTGCCTACCGGGGCAGCCTCAAAGGAGACCCAGTACTTC

d_call: -
cdr3_length: 12
j_call: TRBJ1-2
v_call: TRBV20-1
clone_size: -
cdr3_aa: CSTASPGDGYTF
cdr3_nt: TGCAGTACTGCTTCTCCAGGAGACGGCTACACCTTC

d_call: -
cdr3_length: 19
j_call: TRBJ2-5
v_call: TRBV7-2
clone_size: -
cdr3_aa: CASSQGREKTGRGRQTQYF
cdr3_nt: TGTGCCAGCAGCCAGGGCCGGGAAAAAACAGGGCGGGGTAGGCAGACCCAGTACTTC

d_call: TRBD2
cdr3_length: 14
j_call: TRBJ2-7
v_call: TRBV20-1
clone_size: -
cdr3_aa: CSAIAGNSYNEQYF
cdr3_nt: TGCAGTGCTATAGCGGGTAACTCCTACAATGAGCAGTACTTC

d_call: -
cdr3_length: 12
j_call: TRBJ1-2
v_call: TRBV29-1
clone_size: many
cdr3_aa: CSVTQGGDGYTF
cdr3_nt: TGCAGCGTTACACAGGGAGGGGATGGCTACACCTTC

d_call: -
cdr3_length: 16
j_call: TRBJ2-6
v_call: TRBV15
clone_size: -
cdr3_aa: CATSRVGAAGANVLTF
cdr3_nt: TGTGCCACCAGCAGAGTTGGCGCAGCTGGGGCCAACGTCCTGACTTTC

d_call: -
cdr3_length: 13
j_call: TRBJ2-1
v_call: TRBV2
clone_size: -
cdr3_aa: CASRPLARCEQFF
cdr3_nt: TGTGCCAGCAGACCCTTAGCGAGGTGCGAGCAGTTCTTC

d_call: TRBD1
cdr3_length: 14
j_call: TRBJ2-1
v_call: TRBV29-1
clone_size: once
cdr3_aa: CSVDTQGDYNEQFF
cdr3_nt: TGCAGCGTTGACACGCAGGGGGACTACAATGAGCAGTTCTTC

d_call: -
cdr3_length: 15
j_call: TRBJ2-4
v_call: TRBV20-1
clone_size: -
cdr3_aa: CSARDLRDNTNIQYF
cdr3_nt: TGCAGTGCTAGAGATCTTAGGGACAACACAAACATTCAGTACTTC

d_call: TRBD1
cdr3_length: 17
j_call: TRBJ1-2
v_call: TRBV6-2/TRBV6-3
clone_size: -
cdr3_aa: CASSYNTPGQGHYGYTF
cdr3_nt: TGTGCCAGCAGTTACAACACCCCGGGACAGGGCCACTATGGCTACACCTTC

d_call: TRBD1
cdr3_length: 16
j_call: TRBJ2-1
v_call: TRBV7-2
clone_size: -
cdr3_aa: CASSSFRTGGRNEQFF
cdr3_nt: TGTGCCAGCAGCTCGTTTAGGACAGGGGGCCGAAATGAGCAGTTCTTC

d_call: TRBD2
cdr3_length: 14
j_call: TRBJ2-2
v_call: TRBV20-1
clone_size: once
cdr3_aa: CSALAGTNTGELFF
cdr3_nt: TGCAGTGCATTAGCGGGAACGAACACCGGGGAGCTGTTTTTT

d_call: TRBD1
cdr3_length: 16
j_call: TRBJ2-2
v_call: TRBV7-3
clone_size: -
cdr3_aa: CASSSGTGRNTGELFF
cdr3_nt: TGTGCCAGCAGCTCCGGGACAGGGAGGAACACCGGGGAGCTGTTTTTT

d_call: -
cdr3_length: 13
j_call: TRBJ1-5
v_call: TRBV4-3
clone_size: few
cdr3_aa: CASSPHLRTARHF
cdr3_nt: TGCGCCAGCAGCCCTCACCTTAGGACAGCTCGGCATTTT

d_call: -
cdr3_length: 13
j_call: TRBJ2-7
v_call: TRBV7-2
clone_size: few
cdr3_aa: CASSLERIGEQYF
cdr3_nt: TGTGCCAGCAGCTTAGAAAGAATCGGCGAGCAGTACTTC

d_call: TRBD1
cdr3_length: 18
j_call: TRBJ2-7
v_call: TRBV25-1
clone_size: -
cdr3_aa: CASSELSPGTGGYSEQYF
cdr3_nt: TGTGCCAGCAGTGAATTAAGTCCGGGGACAGGGGGTTACAGTGAGCAGTACTTC

d_call: -
cdr3_length: 15
j_call: TRBJ2-5
v_call: TRBV6-5
clone_size: few
cdr3_aa: CASSYLRAGQETQYF
cdr3_nt: TGTGCCAGCAGTTACTTACGAGCGGGCCAAGAGACCCAGTACTTC

d_call: -
cdr3_length: 12
j_call: TRBJ2-5
v_call: TRBV5-1
clone_size: few
cdr3_aa: CASTPRGALQYF
cdr3_nt: TGCGCCAGCACACCCAGAGGAGCCTTACAGTACTTC

d_call: TRBD2
cdr3_length: 15
j_call: TRBJ2-3
v_call: TRBV5-1
clone_size: -
cdr3_aa: CASSLSGRGSDTQYF
cdr3_nt: TGCGCCAGCAGCTTAAGCGGGAGGGGCTCAGATACGCAGTATTTT

d_call: -
cdr3_length: 11
j_call: TRBJ1-2
v_call: TRBV28
clone_size: many
cdr3_aa: CASSYGYGYTF
cdr3_nt: TGTGCCAGCTCCTACGGCTATGGCTACACCTTC

d_call: -
cdr3_length: 13
j_call: TRBJ2-5
v_call: TRBV7-2
clone_size: many
cdr3_aa: CASSLPGAETQYF
cdr3_nt: TGTGCCAGCAGCTTACCCGGGGCAGAGACCCAGTACTTC

d_call: -
cdr3_length: 16
j_call: TRBJ1-1
v_call: TRBV20-1
clone_size: -
cdr3_aa: CSAREIPNTMNTEAFF
cdr3_nt: TGCAGTGCTAGGGAGATCCCGAACACAATGAACACTGAAGCTTTCTTT

d_call: TRBD1
cdr3_length: 14
j_call: TRBJ1-2
v_call: TRBV12-3/TRBV12-4
clone_size: -
cdr3_aa: CASSPGQGAFGYTF
cdr3_nt: TGTGCCAGCAGCCCGGGACAGGGGGCTTTCGGCTACACCTTC

d_call: TRBD2
cdr3_length: 13
j_call: TRBJ2-3
v_call: TRBV20-1
clone_size: few
cdr3_aa: CSALAGPTDTQYF
cdr3_nt: TGCAGTGCCTTAGCGGGGCCGACAGATACGCAGTATTTT

d_call: -
cdr3_length: 12
j_call: TRBJ1-1
v_call: TRBV20-1
clone_size: few
cdr3_aa: CSAPGENTEAFF
cdr3_nt: TGCAGTGCCCCGGGCGAGAACACTGAAGCTTTCTTT

d_call: TRBD1
cdr3_length: 16
j_call: TRBJ2-7
v_call: TRBV25-1
clone_size: few
cdr3_aa: CASSEFGAGGGYEQYF
cdr3_nt: TGTGCCAGCAGTGAATTCGGAGCAGGGGGCGGCTACGAGCAGTACTTC

d_call: TRBD1
cdr3_length: 14
j_call: TRBJ1-2
v_call: TRBV10-3
clone_size: once
cdr3_aa: CVISETRGRGGYTF
cdr3_nt: TGTGTCATCAGTGAGACCAGGGGGCGCGGAGGCTACACCTTC

d_call: TRBD2
cdr3_length: 14
j_call: TRBJ2-1
v_call: TRBV15
clone_size: -
cdr3_aa: CATSTGTRYNEQFF
cdr3_nt: TGTGCCACCAGCACCGGGACTAGGTACAATGAGCAGTTCTTC

d_call: -
cdr3_length: 15
j_call: TRBJ2-4
v_call: TRBV6-1
clone_size: many
cdr3_aa: CASSESGQAKNIQYF
cdr3_nt: TGTGCCAGCAGTGAAAGTGGCCAGGCCAAAAACATTCAGTACTTC

d_call: -
cdr3_length: 13
j_call: TRBJ2-5
v_call: TRBV15
clone_size: many
cdr3_aa: CATGRSYQETQYF
cdr3_nt: TGTGCCACCGGGAGGTCCTACCAAGAGACCCAGTACTTC

d_call: -
cdr3_length: 12
j_call: TRBJ2-7
v_call: TRBV10-3
clone_size: -
cdr3_aa: CAIALGGESQYF
cdr3_nt: TGTGCCATCGCATTAGGAGGGGAGTCCCAGTACTTC

d_call: -
cdr3_length: 15
j_call: TRBJ2-1
v_call: TRBV24-1
clone_size: -
cdr3_aa: CATSDFLEGWNEQFF
cdr3_nt: TGTGCCACCAGTGATTTTCTCGAGGGGTGGAATGAGCAGTTCTTC

d_call: -
cdr3_length: 12
j_call: TRBJ1-1
v_call: TRBV6-1
clone_size: many
cdr3_aa: CASSVAETEAFF
cdr3_nt: TGTGCCAGCAGTGTGGCAGAGACTGAAGCTTTCTTT

d_call: TRBD1
cdr3_length: 13
j_call: TRBJ2-7
v_call: TRBV7-2
clone_size: -
cdr3_aa: CASSSQGAGEQYF
cdr3_nt: TGTGCCAGCAGCTCGCAGGGGGCAGGGGAGCAGTACTTC